This T cell receptor beta chain was identified in a study of blood T cell repertoires in COVID-19. The germline V gene encodes CDR1 SGHNT and CDR2 YENEEA. CDR3 size: 18 residues. J lost 0 bases, V lost 0 bases, and 6 bases had no gene match. The repertoire was sequenced with immunoSEQ multiplex PCR; TCRdb's copy has only in-frame clones and lacks some. The table has approximately 240,000 clones, 75% to 95% seen once. The gene calls are TRBV11-3 and TRBJ2-4; 9 bases are shared with TRBD1. This sequence originates from a woman between 18 and 29 years old who had recovered from COVID-19. Source material: PBMCs or T cells enriched from blood (not recorded which). The CDR3 spells CASSLDRTGDRAKNIQYF. The CDR3 DNA follows: TGTGCCAGCAGCTTAGACCGGACAGGGGATAGAGCCAAAAACATTCAGTACTTC.